This TCR beta chain was captured in a study of blood T cell repertoires in COVID-19. Study-level information: Sites in the United States, Italy and Spain provided acute and convalescent COVID-19 samples. In each case, the material was cDNA or gDNA derived from T cells, B-cell-depleted T cells, or PBMCs.

Study processing details: How many nucleated cells were present was estimated from reference gene primer amplification. TCRdb keeps only in-frame clones here, not all; method: immunoSEQ multiplex PCR. For V, J and clone size, that table is used; D and trimming come from the DNA. The sample includes 120,000 or so clones, around 77% of them seen just once. The clonotype originates from a human donor in a cohort sampled during active COVID-19. The specimen sequenced was peripheral blood.

The CDR3 protein is CASTHRDRGSWEQYF. DNA for the CDR3: TGTGCCAGCACTCATAGGGACAGGGGATCATGGGAGCAGTACTTC. V usage is TRBV7-2 and J usage is TRBJ2-7; 10 positions match TRBD1. In germline, CDR1 is SGHTA, CDR2 FQGNSA. The CDR3 has 15 residues. V lost 7 bases to trimming and J lost 7 bases; unmatched junction nucleotides: 13.